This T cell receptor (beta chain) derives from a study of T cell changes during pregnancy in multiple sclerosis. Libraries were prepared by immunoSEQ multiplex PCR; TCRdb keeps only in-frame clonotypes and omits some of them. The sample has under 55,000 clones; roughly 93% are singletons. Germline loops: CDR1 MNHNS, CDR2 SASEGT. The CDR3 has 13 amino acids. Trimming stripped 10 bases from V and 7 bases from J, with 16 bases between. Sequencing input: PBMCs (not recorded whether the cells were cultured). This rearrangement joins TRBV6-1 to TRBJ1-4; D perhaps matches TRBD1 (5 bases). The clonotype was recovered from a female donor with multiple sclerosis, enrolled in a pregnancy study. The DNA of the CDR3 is TGTGCCACCCGGGACTCGGGGGGTGAAAAACTGTTTTTT. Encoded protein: CATRDSGGEKLFF.